The T cell receptor beta chain described here comes from a study of identical twins. TCRdb ran MiXCR on the 5' RACE reads and lists one entry per CDR3 protein. The profile shows 1.5 million or so distinct CDR3 sequences, about 32% of them singletons. V was trimmed by 0 bases and J by 2 bases, leaving 11 bases between them. Germline values: CDR1 MNHEY, CDR2 SMNVEV (reference sequence). This CDR3 region has 15 residues. The chain recombines TRBV27 with TRBJ2-7; a possible D gene is TRBD2 (5 bases). What was sequenced was cord blood. The origin of this receptor is a newborn girl in good health. The CDR3 bases are TGTGCCAGCAGTTTATCGAGGGCTAGCCCCTACGAGCAGTACTTC. It codes for CASSLSRASPYEQYF.